Listed below are T cell receptor beta chains from one sample, sequenced in a study of blood T cell repertoires in COVID-19. Sequencing was performed with immunoSEQ multiplex PCR; in TCRdb, only in-frame clones are kept and a portion is missing. Among about 86,000 clones listed, approximately 82% were seen once. Input material: peripheral blood. The receptors were sampled from an elderly woman with acute or convalescent COVID-19. Both conserved end residues are part of each CDR3.

j_call,v_call,cdr3_aa
TRBJ2-7,TRBV6-5,CASSPLSPSYEQYF
TRBJ2-1,TRBV5-1,CASLGGAYNEQFF
TRBJ2-1,TRBV28,CASTKSGTSAYNEQFF
TRBJ1-1,TRBV10-1,CASVIQVHWEAFF
TRBJ1-5,TRBV19,CASGRYLQGTGSNQPQHF
TRBJ1-2,TRBV28,CASSKGLGQGSGYTF
TRBJ2-1,TRBV7-8,CASSLPPFGEQRDEQFF
TRBJ2-1,TRBV28,CASRVSGSSYNEQFF
TRBJ1-1,TRBV6-5,CASSTPAEAFF
TRBJ1-1,TRBV5-6,CASSSTGAPRNTEAFF
TRBJ2-3,TRBV3-1/TRBV3-2,CASSQLPSGRHTDTQYF
TRBJ1-1,TRBV12-3/TRBV12-4,CASSLKRNTEAFF
TRBJ1-5,TRBV12-3/TRBV12-4,CASSWTGNQPQHF
TRBJ2-1,TRBV5-5,CASSVDLSSYNEQFF
TRBJ2-5,TRBV6-5,CASNRTPQYF
TRBJ2-5,TRBV3-1/TRBV3-2,CASSDPGRMEETQYF
TRBJ2-2,TRBV19,CASSPRLAGGGELFF
TRBJ2-7,TRBV6-6,CASSVDSTREQYF